These T cell receptor beta chains were read from a single sample in a study of cytomegalovirus exposure and HLA in healthy donors. TCRdb keeps only in-frame clones here, not all; method: immunoSEQ multiplex PCR. The repertoire holds 55,000 to 70,000 clones, with 91% as singletons. What was sequenced was PBMCs. The receptors stem from a man younger than 35 in good health and CMV-seronegative. CDR3s include the opening cysteine and the closing phenylalanine or tryptophan. The order of the fields is D gene, J gene, clone size, V gene, CDR3 protein, CDR3 DNA. The D gene is left open where the match is weak. Only part of the rows carry a size: once, few, many, or a class if the clone is expanded.

>TRBD2|TRBJ2-1|NA|TRBV4-3
CASSQDGWTSGRVQQFF
TGCGCCAGCAGCCAAGACGGGTGGACTAGCGGGAGGGTACAGCAGTTCTTC
>NA|TRBJ1-2|NA|TRBV30
CAWSIAPPIYTF
TGTGCCTGGTCGATAGCGCCCCCGATCTACACCTTC
>NA|TRBJ1-1|NA|TRBV18
CASSPIQDEEAFF
TGTGCCAGCTCACCAATTCAGGATGAAGAAGCTTTCTTT
>NA|TRBJ2-2|NA|TRBV11-3
CASSLAFSSNTGELFF
TGTGCCAGCAGCTTAGCCTTCAGTTCTAACACCGGGGAGCTGTTTTTT
>NA|TRBJ1-1|NA|TRBV19
CASSSGGRVTEAFF
TGTGCCAGTAGTTCGGGGGGGAGGGTCACTGAAGCTTTCTTT
>NA|TRBJ2-3|NA|TRBV27
CASRQASTDTQYF
TGTGCCAGTCGACAGGCCAGCACAGATACGCAGTATTTT
>NA|TRBJ2-5|NA|TRBV7-6
CASSASAGRWETQYF
TGTGCCAGCAGCGCCTCTGCGGGAAGGTGGGAGACCCAGTACTTC
>TRBD1|TRBJ1-1|NA|TRBV7-9
CASRSDRDWTEAFF
TGTGCCAGCAGATCGGACAGGGATTGGACTGAAGCTTTCTTT
>TRBD2|TRBJ2-5|NA|TRBV7-9
CASSFGSGRGRYQETQYF
TGTGCCAGCAGCTTCGGTAGCGGGAGGGGACGGTACCAAGAGACCCAGTACTTC
>TRBD1|TRBJ1-2|few|TRBV6-5
CASRQPGQHYGYTF
TGTGCCAGCAGACAACCGGGACAGCACTATGGCTACACCTTC
>TRBD1|TRBJ1-2|NA|TRBV6-1
CASSEPRGWDSVDGYTF
TGTGCCAGCAGTGAACCGCGAGGTTGGGACAGCGTGGATGGCTACACCTTC
>NA|TRBJ2-2|NA|TRBV5-1
CASSSRKQGNTGELFF
TGCGCCAGCAGCTCCCGTAAACAGGGGAACACCGGGGAGCTGTTTTTT
>NA|TRBJ2-3|NA|TRBV9
CASSVAQARGYTDTQYF
TGTGCCAGCAGCGTAGCTCAGGCGAGGGGGTACACAGATACGCAGTATTTT
>NA|TRBJ1-1|NA|TRBV28
CASRGTEAFF
TGTGCCTCTCGGGGAACTGAAGCTTTCTTT
>NA|TRBJ2-7|NA|TRBV7-2
CASSLASTPSYEQYF
TGTGCCAGCAGCTTAGCTAGTACCCCATCCTACGAGCAGTACTTC
>NA|TRBJ1-1|NA|TRBV27
CASSFQGGITEAFF
TGTGCCAGCAGTTTTCAGGGCGGGATCACTGAAGCTTTCTTT
>NA|TRBJ2-7|few|TRBV2
CASSERPGVYEQYF
TGTGCCAGCAGTGAAAGGCCGGGAGTCTACGAGCAGTACTTC
>TRBD1|TRBJ2-7|NA|TRBV7-3
CASSQGAGGEQYF
TGTGCCAGCAGCCAGGGGGCAGGCGGCGAGCAGTACTTC
>NA|TRBJ1-1|NA|TRBV6-5
CASSYSGGNTEAFF
TGTGCCAGCAGTTACTCGGGGGGGAACACTGAAGCTTTCTTT
>NA|TRBJ1-3|NA|TRBV5-1
CASSLAAGRNSGNTIYF
TGCGCCAGCAGCTTGGCCGCGGGACGGAACTCTGGAAACACCATATATTTT
>TRBD2|TRBJ2-1|NA|TRBV30
CAWSPRAGALRNEQFF
TGTGCCTGGAGCCCCCGAGCGGGAGCCCTTCGGAATGAGCAGTTCTTC
>NA|TRBJ2-5|NA|TRBV5-4
CASSLSSHRGETQYF
TGTGCCAGCAGCTTATCATCCCATCGGGGAGAGACCCAGTACTTC
>TRBD1|TRBJ1-5|NA|TRBV19
CASSQLSTGAPLAPQHF
TGTGCCAGTAGTCAACTCTCGACAGGGGCCCCCTTAGCGCCCCAGCATTTT
>TRBD1|TRBJ2-1|NA|TRBV19
CASSMGVGTDNEQFF
TGTGCCAGTAGTATGGGAGTCGGGACAGACAATGAGCAGTTCTTC
>NA|TRBJ2-5|NA|TRBV5-1
CASSDGETQYF
TGCGCCAGCAGTGATGGCGAGACCCAGTACTTC
>TRBD1|TRBJ2-3|few|TRBV6-4
CASSDSPGQGSDTQYF
TGTGCCAGCAGTGACTCTCCGGGACAGGGTAGCGATACGCAGTATTTT
>TRBD1|TRBJ1-4|NA|TRBV7-9
CASGSGTGVTNEKLFF
TGTGCCAGCGGATCCGGGACAGGAGTAACTAATGAAAAACTGTTTTTT
>NA|TRBJ2-2|NA|TRBV18
CASSPERVTGELFF
TGTGCCAGCTCCCCGGAGAGGGTCACCGGGGAGCTGTTTTTT
>TRBD1|TRBJ1-4|NA|TRBV29-1
CSVAGQGGNEKLFF
TGCAGCGTGGCGGGACAGGGGGGAAATGAAAAACTGTTTTTT
>TRBD1|TRBJ1-1|NA|TRBV9
CASSFRTGSRRAEAFF
TGTGCCAGCAGCTTTCGGACAGGTTCCCGAAGGGCTGAAGCTTTCTTT
>TRBD2|TRBJ2-7|NA|TRBV10-3
CAIRGTSGSYEQYF
TGTGCCATCAGGGGGACTAGCGGGAGCTACGAGCAGTACTTC
>NA|TRBJ2-1|NA|TRBV6-5
CASRRRRDPNNEQFF
TGTGCCAGCAGAAGGCGGCGGGACCCAAACAATGAGCAGTTCTTC
>NA|TRBJ1-3|NA|TRBV7-2
CASSLGTPSSGNTIYF
TGTGCCAGCAGCTTGGGGACTCCGAGCTCTGGAAACACCATATATTTT
>TRBD2|TRBJ2-1|once|TRBV28
CASSLGLAGVRGNEQFF
TGTGCCAGCAGTTTGGGACTAGCGGGAGTAAGGGGCAATGAGCAGTTCTTC
>TRBD1|TRBJ2-7|NA|TRBV7-9
CASSSQQGQEQYF
TGTGCCAGCAGCTCCCAACAGGGGCAAGAGCAGTACTTC
>TRBD2|TRBJ2-3|medium-sized|TRBV6-1
CASSELAGGPDTQYF
TGTGCCAGCAGTGAACTAGCGGGAGGGCCAGATACGCAGTATTTT
>NA|TRBJ2-2|NA|TRBV6-6
CASSYLVETGELFF
TGTGCCAGCAGTTATCTAGTGGAGACCGGGGAGCTGTTTTTT
>NA|TRBJ2-3|NA|TRBV21-1
CASSKVGSPDTQYF
TGTGCCAGCAGCAAAGTTGGTAGCCCAGATACGCAGTATTTT
>NA|TRBJ2-7|NA|TRBV6-5
CASISSGYEQYF
TGTGCCAGCATCTCGTCAGGCTACGAGCAGTACTTC
>TRBD2|TRBJ2-5|once|TRBV14
CASSAWGGETQYF
TGTGCCAGCAGCGCGTGGGGGGGAGAGACCCAGTACTTC
>NA|TRBJ1-1|few|TRBV5-6
CASSVQPNTEAFF
TGTGCCAGCAGCGTACAGCCGAACACTGAAGCTTTCTTT
>TRBD1|TRBJ1-1|NA|TRBV9
CASSASTGTNTEAFF
TGTGCCAGCAGCGCCTCGACAGGGACGAACACTGAAGCTTTCTTT
>TRBD1|TRBJ1-5|few|TRBV25-1
CASSQGTGVTQPQHF
TGTGCCAGCAGTCAGGGGACAGGGGTAACTCAGCCCCAGCATTTT
>NA|TRBJ2-7|NA|TRBV13
CASSLAGAYEQYF
TGTGCCAGCAGCTTAGCAGGGGCCTACGAGCAGTACTTC
>NA|TRBJ1-1|NA|TRBV27
CASSLNSGTEAFF
TGTGCCAGCAGTTTAAACTCGGGGACTGAAGCTTTCTTT
>TRBD1|TRBJ1-3|NA|TRBV18
CASSPRQGSSGNTIYF
TGTGCCAGCTCACCCCGACAGGGGAGCTCTGGAAACACCATATATTTT